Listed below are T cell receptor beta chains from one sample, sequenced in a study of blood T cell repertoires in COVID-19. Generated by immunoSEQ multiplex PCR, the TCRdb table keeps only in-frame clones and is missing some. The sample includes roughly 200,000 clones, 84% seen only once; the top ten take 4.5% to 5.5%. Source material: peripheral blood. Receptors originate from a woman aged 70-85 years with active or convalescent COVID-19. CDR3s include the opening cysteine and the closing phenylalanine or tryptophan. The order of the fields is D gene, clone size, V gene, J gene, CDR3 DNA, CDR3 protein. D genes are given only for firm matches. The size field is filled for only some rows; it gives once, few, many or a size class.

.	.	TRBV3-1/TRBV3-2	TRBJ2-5	TGTGCCAGCAGCAGACTAGACCAAGAGACCCAGTACTTC	CASSRLDQETQYF
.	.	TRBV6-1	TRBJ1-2	TGTGCCAGCAGTGACCCCTCAGAGCGGGGGGACTATGGCTACACCTTC	CASSDPSERGDYGYTF
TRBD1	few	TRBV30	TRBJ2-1	TGTGCCTGGACCCTGGGACAGCCCTCCTACAATGAGCAGTTCTTC	CAWTLGQPSYNEQFF
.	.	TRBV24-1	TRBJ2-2	TGTGCCACCAGTGATTACAAGAACACCGGGGAGCTGTTTTTT	CATSDYKNTGELFF
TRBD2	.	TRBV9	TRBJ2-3	TGTGCCAGCACCTTTAGCGGGAGGACCGATACGCAGTATTTT	CASTFSGRTDTQYF
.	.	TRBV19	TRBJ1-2	TGTGCCAGTAGTATAGATCAGGGAGGAGCTCTAGGTGGCTACACCTTC	CASSIDQGGALGGYTF
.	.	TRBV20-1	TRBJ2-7	TGCAGTGCTAGAGATCTCTACGAGCAGTACTTC	CSARDLYEQYF
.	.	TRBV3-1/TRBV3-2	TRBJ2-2	TGTGCCAGCAGCCAAGGGCTTACCAACACCGGGGAGCTGTTTTTT	CASSQGLTNTGELFF
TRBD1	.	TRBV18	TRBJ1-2	TGTGCCAGCTCACCCGACAGGGACTATGGCTACACCTTC	CASSPDRDYGYTF
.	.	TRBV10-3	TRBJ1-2	TGTGCCATCAGTGATAGTAACATCCGAGAGCGTGGCTACACCTTC	CAISDSNIRERGYTF
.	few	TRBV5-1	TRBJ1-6	TGCGCCAGCAGTCCCAGTTATAATTCACCCCTCCACTTT	CASSPSYNSPLHF
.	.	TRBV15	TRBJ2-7	TGTGCCACCAGCAGAGACTACCTACTTAGCTCCTACGAGCAGTACTTC	CATSRDYLLSSYEQYF
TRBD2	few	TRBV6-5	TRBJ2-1	TGTGCCAGCAGTCGGGGACTAGAAGCGAATGAGCAGTTCTTC	CASSRGLEANEQFF
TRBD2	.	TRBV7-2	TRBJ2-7	TGTGCCAGCAGCTTAGTCGGGGGGTACGCAAGCTACGAGCAGTACTTC	CASSLVGGYASYEQYF
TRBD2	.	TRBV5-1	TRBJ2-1	TGCGCCAGCAGCATCTCTAGCGGGAGGGCGAGGAATGAGCAGTTCTTC	CASSISSGRARNEQFF
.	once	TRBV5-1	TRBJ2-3	TGCGCCAGCAGCTTGGTCGGACAGAGCACAGATACGCAGTATTTT	CASSLVGQSTDTQYF
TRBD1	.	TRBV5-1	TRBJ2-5	TGCGCCAGCAGCGTCGGGACAGGGTACCAAGAGACCCAGTACTTC	CASSVGTGYQETQYF
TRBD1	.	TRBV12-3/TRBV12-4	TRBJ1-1	TGTGCCAGCAGCCGGACAGGCAACACTGAAGCTTTCTTT	CASSRTGNTEAFF
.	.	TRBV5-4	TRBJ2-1	TGTGCCAGCAGCCGGGACTCGAGCTCCTACAATGAGCAGTTCTTC	CASSRDSSSYNEQFF
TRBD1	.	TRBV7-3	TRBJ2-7	TGTGCCAGCAGCTCGACAGGGAACCCTAATCACGAGCAGTACTTC	CASSSTGNPNHEQYF
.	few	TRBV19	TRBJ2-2	TGTGCCAGTCGAAACGGGAACACCGGGGAGCTGTTTTTT	CASRNGNTGELFF
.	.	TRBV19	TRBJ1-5	TGTGCCAGTAGTATAAAAGGGAGTTCCAATCAGCCCCAGCATTTT	CASSIKGSSNQPQHF
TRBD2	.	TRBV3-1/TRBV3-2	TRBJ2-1	TGTGCCAGCAGCCAGGGCGTTAGCGGGAGCCTTAGCAATGAGCAGTTCTTC	CASSQGVSGSLSNEQFF
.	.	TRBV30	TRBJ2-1	TGTGCCTGGAGTGGGGGCCGGAATGAGCAGTTCTTC	CAWSGGRNEQFF
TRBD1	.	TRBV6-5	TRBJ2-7	TGTGCCAGCACCTCGACAGGGTTCTACGAGCAGTACTTC	CASTSTGFYEQYF
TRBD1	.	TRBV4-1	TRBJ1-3	TGCGCCAGCAGCCAAGAAGGAAGGGACAGGGGATCAGGAAACACCATATATTTT	CASSQEGRDRGSGNTIYF
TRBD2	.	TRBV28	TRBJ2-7	TGTGCCAGCAGTTTACTAGCGGCCGCCTACGAGCAGTACTTC	CASSLLAAAYEQYF
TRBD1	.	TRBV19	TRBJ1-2	TGTGCCAGTAGTACAGGGACAGCTCCTAACTATGGCTACACCTTC	CASSTGTAPNYGYTF
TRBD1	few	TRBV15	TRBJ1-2	TGTGCCACCAGCAGAGCAGGGGGCGACTATGGCTACACCTTC	CATSRAGGDYGYTF
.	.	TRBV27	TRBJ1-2	TGTGCCAGCAGTTTAAAGCATAACTATGGCTACACCTTC	CASSLKHNYGYTF
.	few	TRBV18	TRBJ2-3	TGTGCCAGCTCACCGATGGGCCCCAGGGGGGCAGATACGCAGTATTTT	CASSPMGPRGADTQYF
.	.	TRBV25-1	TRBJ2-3	TGTGCCAGCAGTGAATATCCCCGAGATCACACAGATACGCAGTATTTT	CASSEYPRDHTDTQYF
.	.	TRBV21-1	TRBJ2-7	TGTGCCAGCAGCATCCGCCCCCGGGATTTGGGTTGGAGACAGGGGAGATACGAGCAGTACTTC	CASSIRPRDLGWRQGRYEQYF
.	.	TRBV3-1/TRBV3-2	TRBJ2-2	TGTGCCAGCAGCCAAGATATAGGGCGGGTCACGAACACCGGGGAGCTGTTTTTT	CASSQDIGRVTNTGELFF
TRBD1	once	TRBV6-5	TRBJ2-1	TGTGCCAGCAGTTACAGGGGACAGCTTTACAATGAGCAGTTCTTC	CASSYRGQLYNEQFF
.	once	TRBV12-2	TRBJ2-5	TGTGCAAGTCGCTTAGTTTTTCGGGGAGGGGCCCAGTACTTC	CASRLVFRGGAQYF
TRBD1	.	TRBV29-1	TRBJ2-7	TGCAGCGCAGGCAGACAGGGAGTGCAGTACTTC	CSAGRQGVQYF
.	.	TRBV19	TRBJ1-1	TGTGCCAGTAGTCACGGGTCGTGGAACACTGAAGCTTTCTTT	CASSHGSWNTEAFF
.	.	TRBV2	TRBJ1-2	TGTGCCAGCAGGGCCAGGGAAAAAGGCGGCTACACCTTC	CASRAREKGGYTF
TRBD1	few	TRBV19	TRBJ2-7	TGTGCCAGTAGTCCGGGACAGGGAGCCACCTACGAGCAGTACTTC	CASSPGQGATYEQYF
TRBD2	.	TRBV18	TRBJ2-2	TGTGCCAGCTCATATACTAGCGGGAGGAACACCGGGGAGCTGTTTTTT	CASSYTSGRNTGELFF
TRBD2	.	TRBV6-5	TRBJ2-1	TGTGCCAGCAGCCGCAGGACTAGCGCCGATGAGCAGTTCTTC	CASSRRTSADEQFF
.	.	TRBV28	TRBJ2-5	TGTGCCAGCAGCAGCGACCCCCGAGTACGTGGGACCCAGTACTTC	CASSSDPRVRGTQYF
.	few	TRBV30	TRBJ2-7	TGCAGGGGTGATTCGGGACTAATTTCCTACGAGCAGTACTTC	CRGDSGLISYEQYF
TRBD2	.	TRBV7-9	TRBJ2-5	TGTGCCAGCAGCGCTGGGCCTAGCGGGGAAGAGACCCAGTACTTC	CASSAGPSGEETQYF
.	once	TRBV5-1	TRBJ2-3	TGCGCCAGCAGCTTGGGAGTGTCAGGAGATACGCAGTATTTT	CASSLGVSGDTQYF